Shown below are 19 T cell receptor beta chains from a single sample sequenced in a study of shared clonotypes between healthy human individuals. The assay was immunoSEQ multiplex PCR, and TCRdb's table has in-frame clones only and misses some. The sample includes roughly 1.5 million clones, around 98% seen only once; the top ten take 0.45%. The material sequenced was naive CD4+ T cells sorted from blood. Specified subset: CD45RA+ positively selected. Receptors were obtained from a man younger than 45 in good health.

CDR3 region: CASTIQGNYGYTF. The CDR3 nucleotides read TGCGCCAGCACTATCCAAGGCAACTATGGCTACACCTTC. J is TRBJ1-2 and V is TRBV5-1; D is undetermined. The ends were cut back, 6 bases at V and 2 bases at J, with 11 bases in the middle. The CDR3 totals 13 residues. From germline, CDR1 is SGHRS and CDR2 YFSETQ.

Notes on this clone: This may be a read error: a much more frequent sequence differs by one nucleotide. The CDR3 bases are TGTGCCAGCAGCCCCCAGGGCTATGAGCAGTTCTTC. Encoded protein: CASSPQGYEQFF. The chain carries TRBV7-2 and TRBJ2-1, with D tentatively TRBD1 (5 bases). Germline V gene sequence: CDR1 SGHTA, CDR2 FQGNSA. CDR3 length: 12 residues. Trimming stripped 5 bases from V and 8 bases from J, with 10 bases between.

The CDR3 nucleotides read TGTGCCATCAGTGGCGGACCCAGCGACTATGGCTACACCTTC. Its translation is CAISGGPSDYGYTF. V gene TRBV10-3 combines with J gene TRBJ1-2, with D uncertain. Per the germline V gene, CDR1 is ENHRY and CDR2 is SYGVKD. This CDR3 has 14 residues. V gave up 4 bases and J gave up 3 bases, with 12 bases separating them.

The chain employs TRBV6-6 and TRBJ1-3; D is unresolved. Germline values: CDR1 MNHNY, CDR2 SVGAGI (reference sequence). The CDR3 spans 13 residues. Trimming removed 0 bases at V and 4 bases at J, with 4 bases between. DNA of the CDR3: TGTGCCAGCAGTTACTCGCAGGGAAACACCATATATTTT. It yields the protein CASSYSQGNTIYF.

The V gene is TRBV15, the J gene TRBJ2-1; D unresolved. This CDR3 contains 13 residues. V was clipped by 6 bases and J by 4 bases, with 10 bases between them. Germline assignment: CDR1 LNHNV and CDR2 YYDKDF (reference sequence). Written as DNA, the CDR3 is TGTGCCACCAGAGGGCGAGCATACAATGAGCAGTTCTTC. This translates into CATRGRAYNEQFF.

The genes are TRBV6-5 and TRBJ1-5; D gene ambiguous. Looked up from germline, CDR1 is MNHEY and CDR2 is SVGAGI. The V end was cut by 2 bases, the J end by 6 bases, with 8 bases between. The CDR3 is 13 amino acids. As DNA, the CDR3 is TGTGCCAGCAGTTACGGGCCAAGTCAGCCCCAGCATTTT. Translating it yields CASSYGPSQPQHF.

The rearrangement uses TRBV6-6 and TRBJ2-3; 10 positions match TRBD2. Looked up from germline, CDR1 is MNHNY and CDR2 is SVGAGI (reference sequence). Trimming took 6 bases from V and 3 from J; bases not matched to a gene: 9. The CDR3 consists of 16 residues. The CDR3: CASRLAEREGTDTQYF. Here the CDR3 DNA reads TGTGCCAGCAGGCTAGCCGAGCGGGAGGGAACAGATACGCAGTATTTT.

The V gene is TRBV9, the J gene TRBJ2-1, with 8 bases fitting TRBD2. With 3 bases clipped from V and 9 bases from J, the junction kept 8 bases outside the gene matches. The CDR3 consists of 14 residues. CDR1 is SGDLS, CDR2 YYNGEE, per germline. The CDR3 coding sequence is TGTGCCAGCAGCGGACCGGGACTAGAAGGTGAGCAGTTCTTC. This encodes CASSGPGLEGEQFF.

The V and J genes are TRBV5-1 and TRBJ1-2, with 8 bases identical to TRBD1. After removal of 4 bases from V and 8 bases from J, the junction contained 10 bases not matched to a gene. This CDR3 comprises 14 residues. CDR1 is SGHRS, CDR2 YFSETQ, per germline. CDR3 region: CASSATGAGAGYTF. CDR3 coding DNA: TGCGCCAGCAGCGCGACAGGGGCGGGCGCAGGCTACACCTTC. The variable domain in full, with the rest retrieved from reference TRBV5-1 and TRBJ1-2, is KAGVTQTPRYLIKTRGQQVTLSCSPISGHRSVSWYQQTPGQGLQFLFEYFSETQRNKGNFPGRFSGRQFSNSRSEMNVSTLELGDSALYLCASSATGAGAGYTFGSGTRLTVV.

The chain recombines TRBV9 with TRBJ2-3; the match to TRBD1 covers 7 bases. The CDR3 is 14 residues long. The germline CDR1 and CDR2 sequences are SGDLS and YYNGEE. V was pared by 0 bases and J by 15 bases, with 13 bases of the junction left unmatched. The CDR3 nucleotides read TGTGCCAGCAGCGTAGAGGGACAGTCCTCCTATTCTTATTTT. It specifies CASSVEGQSSYSYF. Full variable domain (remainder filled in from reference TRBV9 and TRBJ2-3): DSGVTQTPKHLITATGQRVTLRCSPRSGDLSVYWYQQSLDQGLQFLIQYYNGEERAKGNILERFSAQQFPDLHSELNLSSLELGDSALYFCASSVEGQSSYSYFGPGTRLTVL.

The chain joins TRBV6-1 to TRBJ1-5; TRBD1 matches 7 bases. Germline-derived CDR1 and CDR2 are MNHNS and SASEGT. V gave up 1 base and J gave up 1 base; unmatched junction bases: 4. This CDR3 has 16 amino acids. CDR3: CASSEVDRPSNQPQHF. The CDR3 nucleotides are TGTGCCAGCAGTGAAGTGGACAGGCCGAGCAATCAGCCCCAGCATTTT.

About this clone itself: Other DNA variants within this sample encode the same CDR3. The CDR3 loop reads CASSLSGYEQYF. The CDR3 bases are TGTGCCAGCAGCTTAAGCGGCTACGAGCAGTACTTC. The gene calls are TRBV7-2 and TRBJ2-7; TRBD2 might be the D (5 bases). The length of the CDR3 is 12 residues. Germline V CDR1 and CDR2: SGHTA, FQGNSA. The V end lost 2 bases, the J end lost 3 bases, and 5 bases lay between the germline ends.

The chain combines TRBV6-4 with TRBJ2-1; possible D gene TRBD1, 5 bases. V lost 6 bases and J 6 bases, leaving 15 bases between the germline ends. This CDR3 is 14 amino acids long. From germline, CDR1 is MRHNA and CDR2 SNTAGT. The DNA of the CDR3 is TGTGCCAGCAGGCAGGGAATCGTTTCCAATGAGCAGTTCTTC. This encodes CASRQGIVSNEQFF.

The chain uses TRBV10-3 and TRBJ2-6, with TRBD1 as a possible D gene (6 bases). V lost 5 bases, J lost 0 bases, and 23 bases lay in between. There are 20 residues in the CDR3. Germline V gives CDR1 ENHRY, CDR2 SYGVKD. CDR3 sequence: CAISPFRDKVIASGANVLTF. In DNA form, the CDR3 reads TGTGCCATCAGTCCATTCCGGGACAAAGTCATTGCCTCTGGGGCCAACGTCCTGACTTTC.

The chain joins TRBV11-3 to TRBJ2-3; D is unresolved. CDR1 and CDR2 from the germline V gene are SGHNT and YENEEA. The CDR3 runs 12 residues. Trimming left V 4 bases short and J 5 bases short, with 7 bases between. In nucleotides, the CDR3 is TGTGCCAGCAGCTCGACAAAAGATACGCAGTATTTT. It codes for CASSSTKDTQYF.

This CDR3 is CASTGGLAVYEQYF. CDR3 nucleotides: TGTGCCAGCACTGGGGGACTAGCGGTTTACGAGCAGTACTTC. The chain combines TRBV27 with TRBJ2-7, with 11 bases identical to TRBD2. Germline trimming cut 7 bases from V and 4 bases from J; bases unmatched to any gene: 6. Germline-derived CDR1 and CDR2 are MNHEY and SMNVEV (reference sequence). The CDR3 spans 14 residues.

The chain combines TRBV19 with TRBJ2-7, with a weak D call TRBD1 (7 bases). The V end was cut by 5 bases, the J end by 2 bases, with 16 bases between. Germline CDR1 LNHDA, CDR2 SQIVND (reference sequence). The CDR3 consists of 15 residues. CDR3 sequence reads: CASSVRTGGTYEQYF. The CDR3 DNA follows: TGTGCCAGTAGTGTAAGGACAGGCGGGACCTACGAGCAGTACTTC.

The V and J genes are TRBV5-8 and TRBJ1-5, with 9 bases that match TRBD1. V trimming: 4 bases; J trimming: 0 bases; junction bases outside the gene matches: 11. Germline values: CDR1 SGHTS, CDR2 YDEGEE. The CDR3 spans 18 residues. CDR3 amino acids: CASSRAQGASYSNQPQHF. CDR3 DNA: TGTGCCAGCAGCCGGGCACAGGGGGCAAGTTATAGCAATCAGCCCCAGCATTTT.

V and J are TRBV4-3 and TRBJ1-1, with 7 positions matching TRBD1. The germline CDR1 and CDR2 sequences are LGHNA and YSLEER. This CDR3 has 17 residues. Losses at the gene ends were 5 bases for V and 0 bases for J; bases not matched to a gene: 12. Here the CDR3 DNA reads TGCGCCAGCAGCTCCACAGGGGTCCCCGACATGAACACTGAAGCTTTCTTT. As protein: CASSSTGVPDMNTEAFF.